Below, 22 T cell receptor beta chains from the same sample are listed, as sequenced in a study of T cells in Graves' hyperthyroidism and ophthalmopathy. RNA transcripts yielded amplified TCR beta CDR3 regions. Initially, a first-round RT-PCR of the TCR CDR3 employed the HTBI primer set. Each CDR3 protein is one row after TCRdb ran MiXCR on the multiplex PCR reads. This table holds hundreds of thousands of distinct CDR3 sequences, 14% found once. The sample consisted of blood. Every receptor here comes from a woman under 30 with Graves' hyperthyroidism.

This clonotype was detected ten times or more. The genes are TRBV24-1 and TRBJ2-2; D uncertain. CDR3 length: 14 residues. Trimming took off 3 bases at V and 6 bases at J, with 10 bases between the two ends. Germline CDR1 and CDR2: KGHDR and SFDVKD. The CDR3 protein is CATSDANLPGELFF. The CDR3 region has the DNA TGTGCCACCAGTGATGCCAACCTCCCCGGGGAGCTGTTTTTT.

This clonotype was counted ten times or more. CDR3 bases: TGTGCCAGCAGCTCCAAATTAGCGGGAGGTTTGGGCGCAGATACGCAGTATTTT. It codes for CASSSKLAGGLGADTQYF. This sequence joins TRBV11-2 and TRBJ2-3; 10 positions match TRBD2. Germline V lookup: CDR1 SGHAT, CDR2 FQNNGV. V shed 4 bases and J 4 bases; nucleotides not matched to a gene: 14. The CDR3 has 18 amino acids. Full variable domain (rest looked up from reference TRBV11-2 and TRBJ2-3): EAGVAQSPRYKIIEKRQSVAFWCNPISGHATLYWYQQILGQGPKLLIQFQNNGVVDDSQLPKDRFSAERLKGVDSTLKIQPAKLEDSAVYLCASSSKLAGGLGADTQYFGPGTRLTVL.

The rearrangement uses TRBV14 and TRBJ2-2; D uncertain. The CDR3 is made up of 16 amino acids. CDR1 and CDR2 from the germline V gene are SGHDN and FVKESK. V gave up 2 bases and J gave up 1 base, with 11 bases separating them. CDR3 in DNA: TGTGCCAGCAGCCAATTCACAGCGCGGAACACCGGGGAGCTGTTTTTT. It specifies CASSQFTARNTGELFF.

The chain couples TRBV4-1 to TRBJ2-1; 10 bases are shared with TRBD2. CDR1 is MGHRA and CDR2 is YSYEKL in the germline V gene. The CDR3 has 16 residues. The J segment lost 8 bases and the V segment lost 0 bases, leaving 7 bases of the junction unmatched. CDR3 coding DNA: TGCGCCAGCAGCCAAGAACCTAGCGGGAGAATCTATGAGCAGTTCTTC. This gives the protein CASSQEPSGRIYEQFF.

Ten or more counts support this clonotype. The genes are TRBV3-1 and TRBJ2-7; 10 bases map to TRBD2. The ends lost 0 bases at V and 0 bases at J; junction bases unmatched: 5. CDR3 size: 17 residues. Germline values: CDR1 LGHDT, CDR2 YNNKEL (reference sequence). The CDR3 nucleotides are TGTGCCAGCAGCCAAGAAGGAACTAGCGGGACCTCCTACGAGCAGTACTTC. Amino acid sequence: CASSQEGTSGTSYEQYF.

This clonotype was detected many times. CDR3 nucleotide sequence: TGTGCCAGCAAAGGGGACAGGGGAAATTCTTTACACAATGAGCAGTTCTTC. Translating gives CASKGDRGNSLHNEQFF. V is TRBV27 and J is TRBJ2-1, with 10 bases matching TRBD1. Per the germline V gene, CDR1 is MNHEY and CDR2 is SMNVEV (reference sequence). The CDR3 extends over 17 amino acids. The J segment lost 5 bases and the V segment lost 7 bases, leaving 14 bases of the junction unmatched.

Turning to this clonotype: The junction departs from the called germline gene at one end, perhaps through a read error. Written as DNA, the CDR3 is TGCGCCAGCAGCCAAGCCTGGGACAGCTATAATGAAAAACTGTTTTTT. This encodes CASSQAWDSYNEKLFF. The chain has TRBV7-9 and TRBJ1-4; 7 positions agree with TRBD1. CDR1 and CDR2 from the germline V gene are SEHNR and FQNEAQ (reference sequence). The CDR3 spans 16 residues.

This clonotype was observed many times. The V and J genes are TRBV7-8 and TRBJ2-1, with D unclear. The CDR3 has 15 amino acids. Per germline, CDR1 SGHVS and CDR2 FQNEAQ. V lost 0 bases and J lost 8, with 14 bases in between. CDR3 protein: CASSLASYSFDEQFF. The CDR3 DNA is TGTGCCAGCAGCTTAGCGAGCTACAGTTTCGATGAGCAGTTCTTC. Full variable domain (rest looked up from reference TRBV7-8 and TRBJ2-1): GAGVSQSPRYKVAKRGQDVALRCDPISGHVSLFWYQQALGQGPEFLTYFQNEAQLDKSGLPSDRFFAERPEGSVSTLKIQRTQQEDSAVYLCASSLASYSFDEQFFGPGTRLTVL.

This clonotype has more than one count but fewer than ten. The chain couples TRBV5-1 to TRBJ2-1; 11 positions agree with TRBD2. This CDR3 is built from 17 residues. Germline CDR1 is SGHRS and CDR2 is YFSETQ. The junction had 5 bases not matched to a gene; V was cut back by 2 bases and J by 1 base. The CDR3 DNA follows: TGCGCCAGCAGCTTACCGGGACTAGCGGATTCCTACAATGAGCAGTTCTTC. Protein sequence: CASSLPGLADSYNEQFF.

CDR3 sequence (DNA): TGTGCCAGCCAAAAGACGACAGGGTATAACTATGGCTACACCTTC. This translates into CASQKTTGYNYGYTF. The V and J genes are TRBV19 and TRBJ1-2; 7 bases line up with TRBD1. The CDR3 extends over 15 amino acids. V was clipped by 9 bases and J by 1 base; unmatched bases: 11. Looked up from germline, CDR1 is LNHDA and CDR2 is SQIVND (reference sequence).

Details on this clonotype: A much larger clone lies a single base off, so this may be a read error. The rearrangement joins TRBV12-3 or TRBV12-4 to TRBJ2-7; 7 bases match TRBD2. The CDR3 runs to 15 residues. The CDR3 here is CASSLGGSGPYKQYF. CDR3 DNA: TGTGCCAGCAGTTTAGGCGGGAGCGGGCCCTACAAGCAGTACTTC.

This sequence joins TRBV12-3 or TRBV12-4 and TRBJ2-1; 9 bases agree with TRBD2. With V trimmed by 6 bases and J by 4 bases, 13 bases remained unmatched. The CDR3 covers 17 residues. CDR3 protein: CASSPLGGRAKYNEQFF. The CDR3 DNA sequence: TGTGCCAGCAGCCCTCTAGGCGGGAGGGCCAAATACAATGAGCAGTTCTTC.

This clonotype was detected ten times or more. The chain employs TRBV11-2 and TRBJ1-3; D is unclear. The V gene's germline CDR1 is SGHAT and CDR2 FQNNGV. Deletions cut 3 bases from V and 0 bases from J, with 9 bases between. The CDR3 is 15 amino acids. CDR3 sequence: CASSFRPDSGNTIYF. The CDR3 coding sequence is TGTGCCAGCAGCTTCAGGCCCGACTCTGGAAACACCATATATTTT.

This chain joins TRBV5-5 and TRBJ2-7, with 9 nucleotides matching TRBD1. The germline gives CDR1 SGHKS, CDR2 YYEKEE (reference sequence). The CDR3 sequence is 15 residues long. V was clipped by 2 bases and J by 2 bases; unmatched bases: 5. CDR3 sequence (DNA): TGTGCCAGCAGCTTAGGGACAGGGCTTCCCTACGAGCAGTACTTC. It codes for CASSLGTGLPYEQYF.

In this sample, this clonotype turned up many times. The V gene is TRBV6-1, the J gene TRBJ1-5; tentative D call: TRBD1 (5 bases). Per germline, CDR1 MNHNS and CDR2 SASEGT. V was shortened by 4 bases and J by 3 bases, with 10 bases between the two germline ends. The CDR3 extends over 14 amino acids. The CDR3 DNA reads TGTGCCAGCAGTGCCAGGGAGTCCAATCAGCCCCAGCATTTT. Translation: CASSARESNQPQHF.

This sequence joins TRBV12-3 or TRBV12-4 and TRBJ1-3; no definite D call. The CDR3 is 14 amino acids. The germline V and J ends were trimmed by 3 bases and 5 bases, with 11 bases remaining between them. The DNA of the CDR3 is TGTGCCAGCAGTTTGATGGACGGCAGAAACACCATATATTTT. The encoded protein is CASSLMDGRNTIYF.

This clonotype showed up many times. The chain is built from TRBV25-1 and TRBJ2-5; perhaps TRBD2 as D (6 bases). Looked up from germline, CDR1 is MGHDK and CDR2 is SYGVNS. V lost 8 bases and J lost 1, with 17 bases in between. The CDR3 spans 15 residues. CDR3 amino acids: CASSTVTSPQETQYF. CDR3 nucleotide sequence: TGTGCCAGCTCAACCGTAACTAGCCCCCAAGAGACCCAGTACTTC.

Ten or more counts support this clonotype. This chain links TRBV12-3 or TRBV12-4 with TRBJ2-1; 12 bases are a match to TRBD2. The CDR3 spans 16 residues. Unmatched junction bases numbered 8, after V lost 5 bases and J lost 6 bases. CDR3 loop: CASSGRLAGVGNEQFF. The CDR3 nucleotides read TGTGCCAGCAGTGGGCGACTAGCGGGAGTTGGCAATGAGCAGTTCTTC.

The chain uses TRBV20-1 and TRBJ2-7, with 7 bases aligning to TRBD1. Germline CDR1 and CDR2: DFQATT and SNEGSKA (reference sequence). The CDR3 extends over 15 amino acids. The V segment lost 0 bases and the J segment 7 bases; nucleotides outside the gene matches: 12. The CDR3 is CSARDDRDQWDEQYF. The CDR3 region has the DNA TGCAGTGCTAGAGACGACAGGGACCAGTGGGATGAGCAGTACTTC.

This clonotype was detected many times. V usage is TRBV2 and J usage is TRBJ2-3; 13 nucleotides match TRBD2. With 8 bases clipped from V and 0 bases from J, the junction kept 17 bases outside the gene matches. Germline loops: CDR1 SNHLY, CDR2 FYNNEI. The length of the CDR3 is 20 residues. CDR3 loop: CASGSSGLAGRRISTDTQYF. The CDR3, as DNA: TGTGCCAGCGGTAGCTCGGGACTAGCGGGACGAAGGATTAGCACAGATACGCAGTATTTT.

This clonotype came up many times. The chain links TRBV2 to TRBJ1-6; 11 nucleotides align to TRBD1. V trimming: 1 base; J trimming: 10 bases; junction bases outside the gene matches: 3. The CDR3 consists of 15 residues. Germline V gene lookup returns CDR1 SNHLY and CDR2 FYNNEI. CDR3 protein: CASSEGDRGRSPLHF. The CDR3 DNA reads as TGTGCCAGCAGTGAAGGGGACAGGGGGAGATCACCCCTCCACTTT. Variable domain in full (rest from reference TRBV2 and TRBJ1-6): EPEVTQTPSHQVTQMGQEVILRCVPISNHLYFYWYRQILGQKVEFLVSFYNNEISEKSEIFDDQFSVERPDGSNFTLKIRSTKLEDSAMYFCASSEGDRGRSPLHFGNGTRLTVT.

In its sample, this clonotype was seen a few times. V and J are TRBV4-3 and TRBJ2-2; TRBD1 matches at 7 bases. The CDR3 is made up of 15 amino acids. The V gene end was trimmed by 1 base and the J gene end by 6 bases; junction bases not matched to a gene: 5. Germline assignment: CDR1 LGHNA and CDR2 YSLEER. Written as DNA, the CDR3 is TGCGCCAGCAGCCAAGGGAAAACAGGGGCCGGGGAGCTGTTTTTT. Translation gives CASSQGKTGAGELFF.